These 6 T cell receptor beta chains share one sample of origin, sequenced in a study of Graves' ophthalmopathy and Graves' hyperthyroidism. As the template, RNA transcripts were used to amplify TCR beta CDR3 regions. Second-round multiplex PCR came after a first-round RT-PCR that employed HTBI primers. TCRdb redid the calling of the multiplex PCR reads with MiXCR, one entry per CDR3 protein. The sample has 600,000 to 650,000 distinct CDR3 sequences, 20% to 25% seen once; the top ten hold about 6.6%. Sequenced input: peripheral blood. These receptors all stem from a woman younger than 30 with stable Graves' hyperthyroidism. Some clones in this sample may be carry-over from other donors' samples.

This clonotype was observed many times. The rearrangement joins TRBV2 to TRBJ2-2, with D hard to call. V gave up 4 bases and J gave up 3 bases, with 9 bases separating them. Germline V gene sequence: CDR1 SNHLY, CDR2 FYNNEI. The CDR3 consists of 14 residues. The CDR3 nucleotides read TGTGCCAGCAGTGGGCGGTGGGACACCGGGGAGCTGTTTTTT. Protein product: CASSGRWDTGELFF.

This chain connects TRBV29-1 to TRBJ2-5, with 7 bases fitting TRBD2. V lost 7 bases to trimming and J lost 5 bases; unmatched junction nucleotides: 10. The CDR3 consists of 13 residues. Germline CDR1 reads SQVTM; CDR2 reads ANQGSEA. CDR3 bases: TGCAGCGCCCGAGGGAGGGGTTGGGAGACCCAGTACTTC. This encodes CSARGRGWETQYF.

In this sample, this clonotype turned up many times. The chain links TRBV2 to TRBJ1-1; D call uncertain. The CDR3 spans 15 residues. The germline V and J ends were trimmed by 6 bases and 0 bases, with 14 bases remaining between them. Germline CDR1 reads SNHLY; CDR2 reads FYNNEI. CDR3 region: CASRGVEGMNTEAFF. CDR3 bases: TGTGCCAGCAGGGGAGTTGAGGGCATGAACACTGAAGCTTTCTTT.

Ten or more counts support this clonotype. The CDR3 sequence is CATSRDLSRGYGYTF. CDR3 sequence (DNA): TGTGCCACCAGCAGAGATTTAAGTAGGGGCTATGGCTACACCTTC. The chain recombines TRBV15 with TRBJ1-2; tentative D call: TRBD1 (5 bases). Germline lookup yields CDR1 LNHNV and CDR2 YYDKDF (reference sequence). The V gene lost 0 bases and the J gene lost 4 bases, with 12 bases spanning the gap. This CDR3 is 15 amino acids long.

The sample holds many counts of this clonotype. This chain connects TRBV6-1 to TRBJ1-2; tentative D call: TRBD1 (6 bases). V was shortened by 5 bases and J by 1 base, with 11 bases between the two germline ends. From germline, CDR1 is MNHNS and CDR2 SASEGT. CDR3 length equals 14 residues. CDR3 sequence: CASSPMGHNYGYTF. The CDR3, as DNA: TGTGCCAGCAGTCCCATGGGACATAACTATGGCTACACCTTC.

At least ten counts were recorded for this clonotype. The J gene is TRBJ2-5, the V gene TRBV10-3, with 16 positions matching TRBD2. V trimming: 3 bases; J trimming: 2 bases; junction bases outside the gene matches: 9. The CDR3 consists of 19 residues. Germline V lookup: CDR1 ENHRY, CDR2 SYGVKD. The DNA of the CDR3 is TGTGCCATCAGTGACCGGGGACTAGCGGGGGGGCCCTGGCAAGAGACCCAGTACTTC. It yields the protein CAISDRGLAGGPWQETQYF.